One sample yielded the 25 T cell receptor beta chains listed below, sequenced in a study of T cell changes during pregnancy in multiple sclerosis. Profiling relied on immunoSEQ multiplex PCR, and the TCRdb table lists in-frame clones only, not all of them. The table includes fewer than 70,000 clones, about nine tenths detected once. The material was peripheral blood, obtained in the second trimester of pregnancy. All receptors come from a female donor with multiple sclerosis, enrolled in a pregnancy study.

The J gene is TRBJ2-7, the V gene TRBV5-6, with TRBD1 matching 10 bases. The ends lost 2 bases at V and 4 bases at J; junction bases unmatched: 9. Germline CDR1 reads SGHDT; CDR2 reads YYEEEE. This CDR3 has 16 amino acids. CDR3 nucleotides: TGTGCCAGCAGCTTTTATGGGACAGGGGTTTTTTACGAGCAGTACTTC. This sequence encodes CASSFYGTGVFYEQYF.

The genes are TRBV30 and TRBJ1-4, with D unclear. The CDR3 is 12 amino acids. Germline V lookup: CDR1 GTSNPN, CDR2 SVGIG (reference sequence). The germline V and J ends were trimmed by 5 bases and 8 bases, with 12 bases remaining between them. The CDR3 DNA sequence: TGTGCCTGGGGCCACCGAATAGAAAAACTGTTTTTT. It encodes CAWGHRIEKLFF.

This sequence joins TRBV19 and TRBJ1-5; 8 positions match TRBD1. This CDR3 contains 14 residues. Germline V gene data show CDR1 as LNHDA and CDR2 as SQIVND (reference sequence). V gave up 6 bases and J gave up 7 bases; unmatched junction bases: 8. For the CDR3, the DNA is TGTGCCAGTAGAGCTACAGGGGGTGGCCAGCCCCAGCATTTT. It yields the protein CASRATGGGQPQHF.

The V and J genes are TRBV28 and TRBJ1-1; a weak D match, TRBD1 (5 bases). CDR1 and CDR2 (germline): MDHEN, SYDVKM. V was shortened by 7 bases and J by 6 bases, with 12 bases between the two germline ends. This CDR3 comprises 12 residues. DNA for the CDR3: TGTGCCAGCAACGGGGGAGGGGCTGAAGCTTTCTTT. Protein sequence: CASNGGGAEAFF.

This CDR3 is CASSYSAWNTIYF. The CDR3 region has the DNA TGTGCCAGCAGTTACTCGGCCTGGAACACCATATATTTT. The chain couples TRBV6-6 to TRBJ1-3, with D hard to call. The CDR3 totals 13 residues. Germline assignment: CDR1 MNHNY and CDR2 SVGAGI (reference sequence). The V gene lost 0 bases and the J gene lost 7 bases, with 7 bases spanning the gap.

Here the CDR3 DNA reads TGTGCCAGTAGCCGGGCGGGAGGGCCGTTGGATACGCAGTATTTT. It translates to CASSRAGGPLDTQYF. The gene calls are TRBV19 and TRBJ2-3; the match to TRBD2 covers 9 bases. The V segment lost 6 bases and the J segment 6 bases; nucleotides outside the gene matches: 10. The CDR3 length is 15 residues. Germline CDR1 reads LNHDA; CDR2 reads SQIVND (reference sequence).

The rearrangement links TRBV7-2 to TRBJ1-5; perhaps TRBD1 as D (5 bases). The CDR3 has 15 residues. With 3 bases removed from V and 7 bases from J, the gap between germline ends came to 16 bases. Germline CDR1 reads SGHTA; CDR2 reads FQGNSA. CDR3 sequence (DNA): TGTGCCAGCAGCTTGGTACAGAGCCCAGGGCAGCCCCAGCATTTT. Amino acids: CASSLVQSPGQPQHF.

This sequence joins TRBV7-9 and TRBJ2-1; perhaps TRBD1 as D (6 bases). The CDR3 spans 16 residues. Trimming shortened V by 5 bases and J by 4 bases, and 18 bases separated the two germline ends. CDR1 and CDR2 from the germline V gene are SEHNR and FQNEAQ (reference sequence). Written as DNA, the CDR3 is TGTGCCAGCAGCCCTACCCGGGACATTGCTTACAATGAGCAGTTCTTC. This codes for CASSPTRDIAYNEQFF.

The chain recombines TRBV5-5 with TRBJ2-3; tentative D call: TRBD2 (5 bases). CDR1 is SGHKS and CDR2 is YYEKEE in the germline V gene (reference sequence). The CDR3 runs 16 residues. Trimming pared 4 bases from V and 3 bases from J, leaving 18 bases between. The CDR3 sequence: CASSPLFGIRTDTQYF. In nucleotides, the CDR3 is TGTGCCAGCAGCCCTCTTTTCGGGATTAGGACAGATACGCAGTATTTT.

The chain links TRBV5-1 to TRBJ2-5, with D possibly being TRBD2 (6 bases). The CDR3 length is 15 residues. Germline values: CDR1 SGHRS, CDR2 YFSETQ. Trimming stripped 0 bases from V and 2 bases from J, with 11 bases between. CDR3 DNA: TGCGCCAGCAGCTTGGTCGGGGGATGGCAAGAGACCCAGTACTTC. Translation gives CASSLVGGWQETQYF.

This sequence joins TRBV6-6 and TRBJ1-3, with TRBD1 matching 9 bases. V was clipped by 6 bases and J by 3 bases; unmatched bases: 3. The length of the CDR3 is 14 residues. The germline CDR1 and CDR2 sequences are MNHNY and SVGAGI (reference sequence). This chain's CDR3 is CASRGTGFGNTIYF. In DNA, the CDR3 is TGTGCCAGCAGAGGGACAGGGTTTGGAAACACCATATATTTT.

This rearrangement joins TRBV7-9 to TRBJ2-1, with a possible D match to TRBD2 (5 bases). Germline CDR1 is SEHNR and CDR2 is FQNEAQ (reference sequence). This CDR3 region has 15 residues. Trimming took off 5 bases at V and 12 bases at J, with 23 bases between the two ends. DNA for the CDR3: TGTGCCAGCAGCGAACTCAGCGGTTACAATGAGGGGCAGTTCTTC. Protein sequence: CASSELSGYNEGQFF.

This clone was observed a few times. The chain uses TRBV6-5 and TRBJ1-1; 7 bases fit TRBD1. The CDR3 sequence is 15 residues long. CDR1 is MNHEY and CDR2 is SVGAGI in the germline V gene. V was pared by 0 bases and J by 3 bases, with 4 bases of the junction left unmatched. CDR3 residues: CASSYSTGADTEAFF. DNA of the CDR3: TGTGCCAGCAGTTACTCTACAGGGGCGGACACTGAAGCTTTCTTT.

This clone has a single count. The chain couples TRBV27 to TRBJ1-5; D is undetermined. Germline V CDR1 and CDR2: MNHEY, SMNVEV (reference sequence). This CDR3 region has 14 residues. V lost 6 bases and J 4 bases, leaving 13 bases between the germline ends. CDR3 loop: CASSPRVENQPQHF. The CDR3 DNA is TGTGCCAGCAGCCCTAGAGTGGAAAATCAGCCCCAGCATTTT.

This rearrangement joins TRBV7-2 to TRBJ2-7, with D maybe TRBD2 (5 bases). The CDR3 length is 13 residues. The V gene lost 2 bases and the J gene lost 3 bases, with 8 bases spanning the gap. Germline V CDR1 and CDR2: SGHTA, FQGNSA. The CDR3 DNA sequence: TGTGCCAGCAGCTTACCCGGACTCTACGAGCAGTACTTC. Protein sequence: CASSLPGLYEQYF.

With regard to this clone: The sample has other DNA sequences that encode this CDR3 too. The chain recombines TRBV7-2 with TRBJ1-2; a possible D gene is TRBD1 (6 bases). Per germline, CDR1 SGHTA and CDR2 FQGNSA. V was trimmed by 3 bases and J by 4 bases, leaving 15 bases between them. CDR3 length equals 15 residues. The CDR3 reads CASSFRQDPVYGYTF. The CDR3 coding sequence is TGTGCCAGCAGCTTCAGACAGGACCCCGTCTATGGCTACACCTTC.

This clone was seen just once. The rearrangement uses TRBV5-1 and TRBJ2-3; tentatively, D is TRBD2 (6 bases). CDR3 length: 14 residues. V lost 0 bases and J 8 bases, leaving 13 bases between the germline ends. Germline assignment: CDR1 SGHRS and CDR2 YFSETQ. CDR3 in amino acids: CASSLAEGAGTQYF. The CDR3 DNA follows: TGCGCCAGCAGCTTGGCGGAGGGAGCGGGTACGCAGTATTTT.

The V gene is TRBV29-1, the J gene TRBJ2-1; TRBD1 aligns across 7 bases. This CDR3 spans 13 amino acids. V trimming: 7 bases; J trimming: 7 bases; junction bases outside the gene matches: 10. Germline V gene data show CDR1 as SQVTM and CDR2 as ANQGSEA. Here the CDR3 reads CSELTGRRNEQFF. CDR3 nucleotides: TGCAGCGAATTGACAGGGCGGAGGAATGAGCAGTTCTTC.

This chain joins TRBV10-3 and TRBJ2-7, with D unclear. The length of the CDR3 is 13 residues. Between the trimmed V and J ends, which lost 0 bases and 3 bases, there was a span of 6 bases. From germline, CDR1 is ENHRY and CDR2 SYGVKD. The CDR3 nucleotides are TGTGCCATCAGTGAGTCACAGAGCTACGAGCAGTACTTC. Protein: CAISESQSYEQYF.

This chain links TRBV30 with TRBJ2-2; 13 positions agree with TRBD2. This CDR3 comprises 16 residues. CDR1 and CDR2 (germline): GTSNPN, SVGIG (reference sequence). V lost 3 bases and J lost 6; bases outside the gene matches: 7. The CDR3 sequence is CAWRPGLAGAAGELFF. CDR3 nucleotide sequence: TGTGCCTGGAGACCAGGACTAGCGGGAGCGGCCGGGGAGCTGTTTTTT.

V and J are TRBV6-6 and TRBJ1-1; 9 nucleotides align to TRBD1. The trim removed 1 base at V and 2 bases at J, leaving 2 bases unmatched. The CDR3 has 15 amino acids. The germline gives CDR1 MNHNY, CDR2 SVGAGI (reference sequence). The CDR3 protein is CASSYWDRVNTEAFF. In DNA, the CDR3 is TGTGCCAGCAGTTACTGGGACAGGGTAAACACTGAAGCTTTCTTT.

The V and J genes are TRBV7-2 and TRBJ2-5, with D perhaps matching TRBD2 (5 bases). V was pared by 8 bases and J by 5 bases, with 12 bases between. The germline gives CDR1 SGHTA, CDR2 FQGNSA. This CDR3 region has 12 residues. As DNA, the CDR3 is TGTGCCAGCGGACTCTTAGGGGAGACCCAGTACTTC. Translation: CASGLLGETQYF.

The chain recombines TRBV4-1 with TRBJ2-2; D not certain. This CDR3 is built from 17 residues. Trimming pared 1 base from V and 1 base from J, leaving 13 bases between. The germline gives CDR1 MGHRA, CDR2 YSYEKL. CDR3 nucleotides: TGCGCCAGCAGCCAAGCTGTATTCCCACTGAACACCGGGGAGCTGTTTTTT. Its protein product is CASSQAVFPLNTGELFF.

The chain joins TRBV28 to TRBJ2-1; TRBD1 matches 9 bases. CDR3 size: 15 residues. CDR1 and CDR2 from the germline V gene are MDHEN and SYDVKM. V shed 5 bases and J 6 bases; nucleotides not matched to a gene: 8. The CDR3 DNA sequence: TGTGCCAGCAGTCCGCGGGACAGGGTCGGCAATGAGCAGTTCTTC. Translation gives CASSPRDRVGNEQFF.

This rearrangement joins TRBV2 to TRBJ2-5, with 8 bases matching TRBD1. Germline values: CDR1 SNHLY, CDR2 FYNNEI. V shed 6 bases and J 7 bases; nucleotides not matched to a gene: 7. The CDR3 length is 13 residues. CDR3 sequence reads: CASSGQGQWTQYF. The CDR3 DNA sequence: TGTGCCAGCAGCGGACAGGGCCAATGGACCCAGTACTTC.